The 30 T cell receptor beta chains below were found in one sample sequenced in a study of blood T cell repertoires in COVID-19. Produced via immunoSEQ multiplex PCR; TCRdb's table is partial and in-frame only. There are approximately 100,000 clones in the sample; roughly 90% occur only once, and 0.97% lies in the top ten. Material for sequencing was peripheral blood. The receptors were gathered from a man between 60 and 75 years old with acute or convalescent COVID-19.

The chain couples TRBV5-1 to TRBJ1-2; no clear D gene. The CDR3 sequence is 12 residues long. Germline CDR1 is SGHRS and CDR2 is YFSETQ. V lost 7 bases, J lost 1 base, and 8 bases lay in between. The CDR3 spells CASRTDNYGYTF. The CDR3 nucleotides are TGCGCCAGCCGAACAGATAACTATGGCTACACCTTC. Full variable domain (missing parts from reference TRBV5-1 and TRBJ1-2): KAGVTQTPRYLIKTRGQQVTLSCSPISGHRSVSWYQQTPGQGLQFLFEYFSETQRNKGNFPGRFSGRQFSNSRSEMNVSTLELGDSALYLCASRTDNYGYTFGSGTRLTVV.

The chain has TRBV13 and TRBJ1-4; 9 nucleotides align to TRBD1. In germline, CDR1 is PRHDT, CDR2 FYEKMQ (reference sequence). The CDR3 consists of 14 residues. V lost 4 bases and J lost 8; bases outside the gene matches: 5. In DNA form, the CDR3 reads TGTGCCAGCAGCTCGACAGGGGGAGAGGAAAAACTGTTTTTT. Translating gives CASSSTGGEEKLFF.

The J gene is TRBJ1-2, the V gene TRBV6-5; D unclear. The germline gives CDR1 MNHEY, CDR2 SVGAGI. The ends were cut back, 7 bases at V and 8 bases at J, with 11 bases in the middle. The CDR3 has 11 residues. This chain's CDR3 is CASTGGRGYTF. CDR3 coding DNA: TGTGCCAGCACGGGAGGGAGGGGCTACACCTTC.

This chain uses TRBV5-4 with TRBJ2-1; 10 bases fit TRBD1. Germline V gives CDR1 SGHNT, CDR2 YYREEE (reference sequence). V was pared by 4 bases and J by 4 bases, with 5 bases of the junction left unmatched. The CDR3 sequence is 15 residues long. The CDR3 reads CASSTRTGGYNEQFF. As DNA, the CDR3 is TGTGCCAGCAGCACTCGGACAGGGGGGTACAATGAGCAGTTCTTC.

The chain joins TRBV6-5 to TRBJ2-6, with D possibly TRBD1 on 6 matching bases. The germline V and J ends were trimmed by 6 bases and 1 base, with 10 bases remaining between them. Germline CDR1 and CDR2: MNHEY and SVGAGI. This CDR3 has 15 amino acids. The CDR3 sequence: CASSKDRSGANVLTF. The CDR3 DNA reads TGTGCCAGCAGCAAGGACAGATCTGGGGCCAACGTCCTGACTTTC.

This chain connects TRBV12-3 or TRBV12-4 to TRBJ1-2; 9 bases map to TRBD1. With 2 bases clipped from V and 6 bases from J, the junction kept 1 base outside the gene matches. The CDR3 length is 13 residues. The CDR3 bases are TGTGCCAGCAGTTTAACAGGGGGCGATGGCTACACCTTC. It yields the protein CASSLTGGDGYTF.

The chain links TRBV11-1 to TRBJ2-7; 11 nucleotides agree with TRBD1. Germline V gene sequence: CDR1 SGHAT, CDR2 FQDESV (reference sequence). The V gene end was trimmed by 5 bases and the J gene end by 3 bases; junction bases not matched to a gene: 6. This CDR3 has 15 amino acids. The CDR3 is CASSQGQGGIYEQYV. The CDR3 DNA reads as TGTGCCAGCAGCCAGGGACAGGGGGGGATCTACGAGCAGTACGTC.

The rearrangement joins TRBV30 to TRBJ2-1; 10 bases agree with TRBD2. V was pared by 0 bases and J by 7 bases, with 6 bases of the junction left unmatched. The CDR3 length is 15 residues. The germline V gene encodes CDR1 GTSNPN and CDR2 SVGIG (reference sequence). Here the CDR3 reads CAWSVELAGPNEQFF. In DNA, the CDR3 is TGTGCCTGGAGTGTGGAACTAGCGGGGCCGAATGAGCAGTTCTTC.

The chain joins TRBV6-5 to TRBJ2-1; TRBD2 might be the D (5 bases). CDR3 length equals 15 residues. The V end was cut by 7 bases, the J end by 3 bases, with 16 bases between. The germline V gene has CDR1 MNHEY and CDR2 SVGAGI. The CDR3 sequence is CASTPGKDGYNEQFF. The DNA of the CDR3 is TGTGCCAGCACCCCCGGGAAGGATGGCTACAATGAGCAGTTCTTC.

The chain has TRBV5-1 and TRBJ1-1; D ambiguous. V lost 0 bases and J lost 7, with 13 bases in between. In germline, CDR1 is SGHRS, CDR2 YFSETQ. The CDR3 extends over 14 amino acids. CDR3 sequence: CASSLEAAEDEAFF. CDR3 coding DNA: TGCGCCAGCAGCTTGGAGGCAGCCGAGGATGAAGCTTTCTTT.

The chain joins TRBV6-5 to TRBJ2-5, with D perhaps TRBD1 (6 bases). This CDR3 is built from 13 residues. CDR1 and CDR2 (germline): MNHEY, SVGAGI. Trimming removed 6 bases from V and 5 bases from J, with 13 bases in between. The CDR3 region is CASSPIRGETQYF. The CDR3 nucleotides are TGTGCCAGCAGCCCCATTAGGGGGGAGACCCAGTACTTC.

The chain links TRBV29-1 to TRBJ1-2; TRBD1 aligns across 8 bases. The germline CDR1 and CDR2 sequences are SQVTM and ANQGSEA. The CDR3 has 13 amino acids. V gave up 3 bases and J gave up 4 bases; unmatched junction bases: 4. Here the CDR3 DNA reads TGCAGCGTTGACCAGGGGGCCGGCTATGGCTACACCTTC. Translating it yields CSVDQGAGYGYTF.

The sample holds a few counts of this clone. The chain couples TRBV30 to TRBJ1-5, with 8 bases fitting TRBD1. The CDR3 is made up of 18 amino acids. Trimming removed 2 bases from V and 2 bases from J; junction bases left unmatched: 14. Germline V lookup: CDR1 GTSNPN, CDR2 SVGIG (reference sequence). The CDR3 is CAWSTTGERVGGNQPQHF. The CDR3 nucleotides are TGTGCCTGGAGTACGACAGGGGAAAGGGTAGGTGGCAATCAGCCCCAGCATTTT.

This rearrangement joins TRBV5-1 to TRBJ2-2, with TRBD2 matching over 8 bases. This CDR3 is 17 amino acids long. Germline V gene lookup returns CDR1 SGHRS and CDR2 YFSETQ. J gave up 5 bases and V 0 bases, and 9 bases lay outside the gene matches. The CDR3 sequence is CASSLGARGGTTGELFF. In DNA, the CDR3 is TGCGCCAGCAGCTTGGGTGCCCGGGGGGGTACTACCGGGGAGCTGTTTTTT.

The rearrangement uses TRBV19 and TRBJ2-3; D is perhaps TRBD2 (6 bases). This CDR3 spans 14 amino acids. The germline CDR1 and CDR2 sequences are LNHDA and SQIVND (reference sequence). V was pared by 5 bases and J by 1 base, with 10 bases between. CDR3 DNA: TGTGCCAGTAGTGGGGGGTATGGCACAGATACGCAGTATTTT. It translates to CASSGGYGTDTQYF.

This chain links TRBV27 with TRBJ1-4; D not certain. V dropped 5 bases and J dropped 0 bases, with 4 bases sitting between them. The CDR3 is 13 residues long. Per germline, CDR1 MNHEY and CDR2 SMNVEV (reference sequence). CDR3: CASSPSTNEKLFF. CDR3 DNA: TGTGCCAGCAGTCCGTCAACTAATGAAAAACTGTTTTTT.

J is TRBJ1-6 and V is TRBV28; TRBD1 is a possible D gene (5 bases). Germline CDR1 MDHEN, CDR2 SYDVKM. Trimming stripped 2 bases from V and 15 bases from J, with 14 bases between. The CDR3 length is 13 residues. The CDR3 bases are TGTGCCAGCAGTTTAAGCGGGGCTACTGACCTCCACTTT. Protein: CASSLSGATDLHF. The variable domain in full, completed from reference TRBV28 and TRBJ1-6, reads DVKVTQSSRYLVKRTGEKVFLECVQDMDHENMFWYRQDPGLGLRLIYFSYDVKMKEKGDIPEGYSVSREKKERFSLILESASTNQTSMYLCASSLSGATDLHFGNGTRLTVT.

The V call is TRBV10-3, the J call TRBJ1-1; a possible D gene is TRBD1 (5 bases). The V and J ends lost 7 bases and 3 bases respectively, with 15 bases between them. The CDR3 covers 14 residues. CDR1 is ENHRY, CDR2 SYGVKD, per germline. The CDR3 DNA reads TGTGCCATCACGGCCCGGGGGTCGGACACTGAAGCTTTCTTT. Translation: CAITARGSDTEAFF.

The chain carries TRBV7-3 and TRBJ2-3, with D perhaps matching TRBD2 (5 bases). The CDR3 runs to 16 residues. The V end lost 6 bases, the J end lost 0 bases, and 16 bases lay between the germline ends. Germline V gene data show CDR1 as SGHTA and CDR2 as FQGTGA. The CDR3: CASSSLGELSTDTQYF. CDR3 coding DNA: TGTGCCAGCAGTTCCCTCGGGGAACTCAGCACAGATACGCAGTATTTT.

In DNA form, the CDR3 reads TGTGCCAGCAGTTCCCCCGCGGCCGCCGATTCACCCCTCCACTTT. Residues: CASSSPAAADSPLHF. This sequence joins TRBV6-5 and TRBJ1-6; no clear D gene. V lost 4 bases and J lost 8, with 15 bases in between. CDR1 is MNHEY, CDR2 SVGAGI, per germline. The CDR3 is 15 amino acids.

As regards this clone: At one end, the junction sequence differs from germline, possibly due to a read error. The chain joins TRBV7-3 to TRBJ2-3; the D gene is possibly TRBD2 (5 bases). CDR3 size: 13 residues. CDR1 and CDR2 (germline): SGHTA, FQGTGA. Here the CDR3 reads CAGSPAPGDTQYF. Written as DNA, the CDR3 is TGTGCCGGCAGCCCCGCTCCGGGGGATACGCAGTATTTT. Full variable domain (rest looked up from reference TRBV7-3 and TRBJ2-3): GAGVSQTPSNKVTEKGKYVELRCDPISGHTALYWYRQSLGQGPEFLIYFQGTGAADDSGLPNDRFFAVRPEGSVSTLKIQRTERGDSAVYLCAGSPAPGDTQYFGPGTRLTVL.

The V and J genes are TRBV13 and TRBJ2-5, with D perhaps matching TRBD2 (6 bases). Looked up from germline, CDR1 is PRHDT and CDR2 is FYEKMQ (reference sequence). With 5 bases removed from V and 5 bases from J, the gap between germline ends came to 12 bases. This CDR3 region has 13 residues. The CDR3 sequence: CASSRGRGETQYF. CDR3 nucleotide sequence: TGTGCCAGCAGCCGGGGCCGGGGGGAGACCCAGTACTTC.

The V and J genes are TRBV5-4 and TRBJ1-4, with 7 nucleotides matching TRBD1. The germline gives CDR1 SGHNT, CDR2 YYREEE (reference sequence). With 4 bases clipped from V and 4 bases from J, the junction kept 4 bases outside the gene matches. The CDR3 loop spans 14 amino acids. The CDR3 sequence is CASSGDRYNEKLFF. CDR3 DNA: TGTGCCAGCAGCGGGGACAGATATAATGAAAAACTGTTTTTT.

The chain links TRBV7-9 to TRBJ1-2, with a tentative D call TRBD1 (6 bases). The CDR3 loop spans 12 amino acids. Between the trimmed V and J ends, which lost 5 bases and 9 bases, there was a span of 13 bases. Germline-derived CDR1 and CDR2 are SEHNR and FQNEAQ (reference sequence). The CDR3 DNA reads as TGTGCCAGCAGCGCCCCGGACAGAAGCTACACCTTC. Its protein product is CASSAPDRSYTF. Supplemented by reference TRBV7-9 and TRBJ1-2, the full variable domain reads DTGVSQNPRHKITKRGQNVTFRCDPISEHNRLYWYRQTLGQGPEFLTYFQNEAQLEKSRLLSDRFSAERPKGSFSTLEIQRTEQGDSAMYLCASSAPDRSYTFGSGTRLTVV.

This chain connects TRBV6-5 to TRBJ1-1; D possibly corresponds to TRBD1 (6 bases). This CDR3 has 12 residues. Germline values: CDR1 MNHEY, CDR2 SVGAGI. V was cut by 11 bases and J by 7 bases, with 17 bases left in between. Here the CDR3 DNA reads TGTGCCTCCCCCACGGACAGCTATGAAGCTTTCTTT. Its translation is CASPTDSYEAFF.

The rearrangement links TRBV2 to TRBJ1-5, with TRBD1 as a possible D gene (5 bases). The CDR3 covers 14 residues. Trimming cost V 7 bases and J 0 bases, with 10 bases left between them. Germline assignment: CDR1 SNHLY and CDR2 FYNNEI. CDR3 in amino acids: CASTGGDSNQPQHF. The CDR3 DNA is TGTGCCAGCACCGGGGGTGATAGCAATCAGCCCCAGCATTTT.

This clone has a handful of counts. The V call is TRBV27, the J call TRBJ2-1, with 15 bases that match TRBD2. The CDR3 covers 20 residues. CDR1 is MNHEY and CDR2 is SMNVEV in the germline V gene (reference sequence). J gave up 2 bases and V 0 bases, and 8 bases lay outside the gene matches. The CDR3 region is CASSLSGTSGRWGPYNEQFF. The CDR3 DNA reads TGTGCCAGCAGTTTATCCGGGACTAGCGGGAGGTGGGGACCCTACAATGAGCAGTTCTTC.

CDR3 region: CASSLTGGVPLSGNTIYF. The CDR3 DNA reads as TGTGCCAGCAGTTTGACAGGGGGAGTGCCACTCTCTGGAAACACCATATATTTT. V and J are TRBV27 and TRBJ1-3; 9 bases agree with TRBD1. CDR3 length: 18 residues. Per the germline V gene, CDR1 is MNHEY and CDR2 is SMNVEV (reference sequence). The V segment lost 3 bases and the J segment 0 bases; nucleotides outside the gene matches: 9.

Remarks on this clone: The same CDR3 can be traced to other DNA sequences in this sample. The DNA of the CDR3 is TGTGCCAGCTCACCACCGTCAGGTACTCAAGAGACCCAGTACTTC. This codes for CASSPPSGTQETQYF. The chain combines TRBV18 with TRBJ2-5; D not resolved. V dropped 0 bases and J dropped 2 bases, with 10 bases sitting between them. The CDR3 runs to 15 residues. Germline lookup yields CDR1 KGHSH and CDR2 LQKENI. The whole variable domain, filled in from reference TRBV18 and TRBJ2-5, reads NAGVMQNPRHLVRRRGQEARLRCSPMKGHSHVYWYRQLPEEGLKFMVYLQKENIIDESGMPKERFSAEFPKEGPSILRIQQVVRGDSAAYFCASSPPSGTQETQYFGPGTRLLVL.

This chain joins TRBV7-3 and TRBJ1-2; D is perhaps TRBD1 (5 bases). From germline, CDR1 is SGHTA and CDR2 FQGTGA. This CDR3 has 15 residues. V dropped 6 bases and J dropped 6 bases, with 20 bases sitting between them. This chain's CDR3 is CASSLGMVGHNGYTF. As DNA, the CDR3 is TGTGCCAGCAGTTTGGGGATGGTGGGGCACAATGGCTACACCTTC.